Included here is one TCR beta chain sequence, with context. Its antigen is unidentified. The record originates from a study of T cell repertoires in aging, cancer and after chemotherapy. Rearranged V-D-J TRB sequences were amplified with a mixed TRB-A/B primer pool. MiXCR, applied by TCRdb to the multiplex PCR reads, yields one record per CDR3 protein. The table shows about 8,000 distinct CDR3 sequences, with approximately 49% occurring only once. Deletions cut 5 bases from V and 2 bases from J, with 19 bases between. Germline V gene data show CDR1 as SGHVS and CDR2 as FNYEAQ. The CDR3 has 16 residues. General observations from the study: In each cancer cohort, median generation probability increased across chemotherapy, suggesting thymic output rebounded.

The template was genomic DNA from peripheral blood, not RNA. The V call is TRBV7-6, the J call TRBJ2-7; D may be TRBD1 (6 bases). This receptor was obtained from a human donor with a solid tumor. Sequencing was done on a sample of blood. The CDR3 loop is CASSPGVQRTTYEQYF. The CDR3, as DNA: TGTGCCAGCAGCCCAGGGGTACAGCGGACCACCTACGAGCAGTACTTC.